A single sample gave rise to the 29 T cell receptor beta chains below, sequenced in a study of tumor-infiltrating lymphocytes in primary liver carcinoma. The blood RNA (from unsorted whole blood) was obtained, and germline DNA was also extracted. A primer matching the constant region was used to make TCR beta cDNA from around 460 ng of total RNA. Three rounds of nested multiplex PCR with slightly modified ARM-PCR produced TCR beta libraries. Forward primers for TRBV1-TRBV30 and a C-beta reverse primer served the first two PCR rounds, at 10 cycles each. TCRdb re-derived calls from the multiplex PCR reads in MiXCR, one entry per CDR3 protein. The repertoire holds 300,000 to 400,000 distinct CDR3 sequences, with approximately 65% as singletons. Source material: peripheral blood. The receptors here all came from a man aged 40-49 years with primary liver carcinoma and hepatitis B virus infection.

A word on this clonotype: This may arise from a read error, as a much more abundant clone is one base away. J is TRBJ1-5 and V is TRBV6-6; D might be TRBD1 (6 bases). Germline V gives CDR1 MNHNY, CDR2 SVGAGI (reference sequence). V lost 2 bases, J lost 5 bases, and 10 bases lay in between. The CDR3 is 14 amino acids. For the CDR3, the DNA is TGTGCCAGCAGTTACGGGGGCGCTGATCAGCCCCAGCATTTT. Translating it yields CASSYGGADQPQHF.

This sequence joins TRBV19 and TRBJ1-2; 8 bases fit TRBD1. J was trimmed by 5 bases and V by 7 bases; bases with no gene match: 9. Germline assignment: CDR1 LNHDA and CDR2 SQIVND (reference sequence). The CDR3 contains 14 residues. The CDR3 region is CASTRGQGGYGYTF. CDR3 in DNA: TGTGCCAGTACCAGGGGGCAGGGAGGATATGGCTACACCTTC.

This clonotype came up a few times. The chain links TRBV5-1 to TRBJ1-3, with D uncertain. V was trimmed by 6 bases and J by 8 bases, leaving 9 bases between them. CDR3 length: 11 amino acids. Germline assignment: CDR1 SGHRS and CDR2 YFSETQ. Here the CDR3 DNA reads TGCGCCAGCACCTCGGGAGACACCATATATTTT. Its protein is CASTSGDTIYF.

This clonotype was seen at least ten times. The genes are TRBV11-2 and TRBJ2-3; no definite D call. Germline assignment: CDR1 SGHAT and CDR2 FQNNGV. Trimming removed 1 base from V and 7 bases from J, with 9 bases in between. There are 13 residues in the CDR3. CDR3 sequence reads: CASSLVAVHTQYF. The CDR3 DNA follows: TGTGCCAGCAGCTTAGTTGCGGTCCATACGCAGTATTTT.

With respect to this clonotype: With a much larger clone just one base away, this may be a read error. The rearrangement uses TRBV5-1 and TRBJ2-5; no reliable D call. The CDR3 has 14 amino acids. Germline-derived CDR1 and CDR2 are SGHRS and YFSETQ. The chain's CDR3 is CASSPLPDQGTQYF. For the CDR3, the DNA is TGCGCCAGCAGCCCCTTACCCGACCAAGGGACCCAGTACTTC.

Note on this clonotype: The junction departs from germline at one end; a sequencing error may be responsible. This chain uses TRBV18 with TRBJ2-6; D not certain. The length of the CDR3 is 15 residues. Germline assignment: CDR1 KGHSH and CDR2 LQKENI. In DNA, the CDR3 is TGTGCCGGCTCGGCCAATGTGGCTGGGGCCAACGTCCTGACTTTC. Residues: CAGSANVAGANVLTF.

This clonotype was counted between two and nine times. The genes are TRBV28 and TRBJ2-2; D gene unclear. CDR1 is MDHEN and CDR2 is SYDVKM in the germline V gene. V was cut by 9 bases and J by 7 bases, with 18 bases left in between. The CDR3 is 14 amino acids. The CDR3 loop is CARMIKEVGGELFF. CDR3 bases: TGTGCCAGGATGATTAAAGAGGTCGGCGGGGAGCTGTTTTTT.

The chain combines TRBV12-3 or TRBV12-4 with TRBJ2-2; D call uncertain. The CDR3 is made up of 13 amino acids. Trimming left V 7 bases short and J 7 bases short, with 13 bases between. CDR3 sequence (DNA): TGTGCCAGCACCATCTGGGTGGACGGGGAGCTGTTTTTT. Translation gives CASTIWVDGELFF.

This clonotype was seen many times. The chain joins TRBV5-1 to TRBJ2-3, with 10 bases identical to TRBD2. This CDR3 comprises 14 residues. CDR1 and CDR2 from the germline V gene are SGHRS and YFSETQ. V lost 4 bases, J lost 4 bases, and 3 bases stayed unmatched. Here the CDR3 DNA reads TGCGCCAGCAGCGGGCTAGCGGGAGCAGATACGCAGTATTTT. Its translation: CASSGLAGADTQYF.

The chain combines TRBV6-2 or TRBV6-3 with TRBJ1-2; D unclear. Germline CDR1 MNHEY, CDR2 SVGEGT. There are 11 residues in the CDR3. The CDR3 coding sequence is TGTGGCAGTAGTGCTATTGGGCGACCCACCTTC. It encodes CGSSAIGRPTF.

As concerns this clonotype: A much larger clone is a single base away; this may be a read error. V usage is TRBV4-2 and J usage is TRBJ2-2; 8 positions agree with TRBD2. Germline loops: CDR1 LGHNA, CDR2 YNFKEQ. The V and J ends lost 2 bases and 9 bases, in that order; junction bases with no gene match: 11. The CDR3 contains 16 residues. CDR3 in DNA: TGTGCCAGCAGCCAATATCTGGCCAGCGGGAGCCGGGAGCTGTTTTTT. Its protein product is CASSQYLASGSRELFF.

The chain uses TRBV11-2 and TRBJ2-2, with D unclear. With 4 bases removed from V and 9 bases from J, the gap between germline ends came to 15 bases. The CDR3 runs to 14 residues. The germline V gene encodes CDR1 SGHAT and CDR2 FQNNGV. This CDR3 is CASSSPKLTRELFF. The DNA of the CDR3 is TGTGCCAGCAGCTCCCCAAAATTGACCAGGGAGCTGTTTTTT.

This sequence joins TRBV28 and TRBJ1-5; the match to TRBD1 covers 9 bases. Per the germline V gene, CDR1 is MDHEN and CDR2 is SYDVKM. CDR3 length equals 15 residues. The ends lost 8 bases at V and 11 bases at J; junction bases unmatched: 16. For the CDR3, the DNA is TGTGCCAGCCTGAAGGACAGGGGAGGGGGACAGTCCCAGCATTTT. Translated, it gives CASLKDRGGGQSQHF.

This clonotype was seen at least ten times. This chain connects TRBV6-2 or TRBV6-3 to TRBJ1-5; TRBD1 might be the D (5 bases). The germline V gene has CDR1 MNHEY and CDR2 SVGEGT. V lost 4 bases and J lost 7, with 11 bases in between. This CDR3 is 13 amino acids long. CDR3 in DNA: TGTGCCAGCAGTTGGACAAGCGGGCAGCCCCAGCATTTT. Translation: CASSWTSGQPQHF.

Many counts were recorded for this clonotype. V gene TRBV14 combines with J gene TRBJ1-1; TRBD1 matches 7 bases. From germline, CDR1 is SGHDN and CDR2 FVKESK. V shed 5 bases and J 10 bases; nucleotides not matched to a gene: 10. This CDR3 has 13 residues. The CDR3 spells CASSSQRGRGAFF. CDR3 sequence (DNA): TGTGCCAGCAGCTCCCAAAGGGGGCGCGGAGCTTTCTTT.

Notes on this clonotype: A read error may account for a junction end that differs from germline. The V and J genes are TRBV5-1 and TRBJ2-7, with D possibly matching TRBD1 (5 bases). CDR3 length equals 12 residues. Germline assignment: CDR1 SGHRS and CDR2 YFSETQ. The CDR3 nucleotides are TGCGCTAGCAGCCCGGACAACTACGAGCAGTACTTC. Residues: CASSPDNYEQYF. Full variable domain (outside the CDR3, taken from reference TRBV5-1 and TRBJ2-7): KAGVTQTPRYLIKTRGQQVTLSCSPISGHRSVSWYQQTPGQGLQFLFEYFSETQRNKGNFPGRFSGRQFSNSRSEMNVSTLELGDSALYLCASSPDNYEQYFGPGTRLTVT.

This clonotype was detected ten times or more. The CDR3 here is CASSYSTLAGVGEQYF. Here the CDR3 DNA reads TGTGCCAGCAGTTACTCGACTCTAGCGGGAGTGGGCGAGCAGTACTTC. This chain uses TRBV6-2 or TRBV6-3 with TRBJ2-7; 10 nucleotides agree with TRBD2. V was clipped by 0 bases and J by 6 bases; unmatched bases: 8. Germline V gene sequence: CDR1 MNHEY, CDR2 SVGEGT. The CDR3 consists of 16 residues.

A word on this clonotype: This may arise from a read error, as a much more abundant clone is one base away. The V and J genes are TRBV6-5 and TRBJ2-2, with D possibly being TRBD2 (6 bases). Germline-derived CDR1 and CDR2 are MNHEY and SVGAGI. The length of the CDR3 is 14 residues. The CDR3 protein is CASSPGGGGGEPFF. The CDR3 bases are TGTGCCAGCAGCCCCGGCGGCGGAGGCGGGGAGCCGTTTTTT.

J is TRBJ2-1 and V is TRBV12-3 or TRBV12-4; D gene unclear. Trimming stripped 6 bases from V and 2 bases from J, with 14 bases between. This CDR3 has 15 amino acids. The DNA for the CDR3 is TGTGCCAGCAGCATTAGCAGGATTCCCTACAATGAGCAGTTCTTC. Residues: CASSISRIPYNEQFF.

This clonotype was observed a handful of times. The chain recombines TRBV5-1 with TRBJ2-5; D unresolved. The germline V and J ends were trimmed by 4 bases and 4 bases, with 20 bases remaining between them. The CDR3 has 16 residues. Germline loops: CDR1 SGHRS, CDR2 YFSETQ. CDR3 bases: TGCGCCAGCAGCCTTAACCAAGACCGGCTTGGAGAGACCCAGTACTTC. Translated: CASSLNQDRLGETQYF.

This clonotype was found a few times. This rearrangement joins TRBV12-3 or TRBV12-4 to TRBJ2-3; TRBD2 matches at 7 bases. The J segment lost 0 bases and the V segment lost 6 bases, leaving 9 bases of the junction unmatched. The CDR3 extends over 16 amino acids. The CDR3 region is CASRPSGVTSTDTQYF. The CDR3 nucleotides are TGTGCCAGCAGGCCCAGCGGGGTAACTAGCACAGATACGCAGTATTTT.

This clonotype was counted at least ten times. The chain combines TRBV7-8 with TRBJ2-3, with 10 bases aligning to TRBD2. This CDR3 is built from 18 residues. The V gene's germline CDR1 is SGHVS and CDR2 FQNEAQ. The V and J ends lost 4 bases and 3 bases, in that order; junction bases with no gene match: 13. The CDR3 DNA follows: TGTGCCAGCAGCTCAGAGGCTAGCGGGAGCTTCTGGACAGATACGCAGTATTTT. As protein: CASSSEASGSFWTDTQYF.

A remark on this clonotype: Given a much more abundant clone one base away, this may be a read error. The V call is TRBV10-3, the J call TRBJ2-7; possible D gene TRBD1, 5 bases. Looked up from germline, CDR1 is ENHRY and CDR2 is SYGVKD. The V gene lost 4 bases and the J gene lost 4 bases, with 14 bases spanning the gap. The CDR3 covers 14 residues. CDR3 DNA sequence: TGTGCCATCAGTGGGGCAGGGATCGAGTACGAGCAGTACTTC. It specifies CAISGAGIEYEQYF.

This clonotype appeared a single time. As the CDR3 is not closed by the conserved phenylalanine or tryptophan, this likely results from a read error. The chain employs TRBV6-5 and TRBJ2-3; 9 positions match TRBD2. The V gene end was trimmed by 2 bases and the J gene end by 3 bases; junction bases not matched to a gene: 9. The CDR3 spans 17 residues. Germline CDR1 MNHEY, CDR2 SVGAGI. CDR3 sequence reads: CASSYRTSEIRTDTQYL. The CDR3 DNA reads as TGTGCCAGCAGTTACAGGACTAGCGAGATAAGAACAGATACGCAGTATCTT.

Many counts were recorded for this clonotype. The chain is built from TRBV6-2 or TRBV6-3 and TRBJ2-3, with 7 bases lining up with TRBD1. The CDR3 sequence is 15 residues long. Germline CDR1 reads MNHEY; CDR2 reads SVGEGT. V trimming: 6 bases; J trimming: 0 bases; junction bases outside the gene matches: 6. This CDR3 is CASRWTGSSTDTQYF. In DNA form, the CDR3 reads TGTGCCAGCAGATGGACAGGCTCTAGCACAGATACGCAGTATTTT.

The chain joins TRBV6-1 to TRBJ2-1; D perhaps matches TRBD2 (5 bases). Germline loops: CDR1 MNHNS, CDR2 SASEGT. This CDR3 spans 15 amino acids. V dropped 7 bases and J dropped 13 bases, with 26 bases sitting between them. CDR3 in amino acids: CASTLERHTYREQFF. Here the CDR3 DNA reads TGTGCCAGCACCCTGGAGCGGCACACCTACAGAGAACAGTTCTTC.

As for this clonotype: With a much larger clone just one base away, this may be a read error. The chain uses TRBV5-5 and TRBJ2-7, with 7 bases lining up with TRBD1. The CDR3 spans 15 residues. The junction had 7 bases not matched to a gene; V was cut back by 1 base and J by 3 bases. The V gene's germline CDR1 is SGHKS and CDR2 YYEKEE (reference sequence). This CDR3 reads CASSLSGQNHYEQYF. Written as DNA, the CDR3 is TGTGCCAGCAGCTTGTCGGGACAGAATCACTACGAGCAGTACTTC.

As for this clonotype: This may be a read error, as it is one base from a much larger clone. The chain links TRBV29-1 to TRBJ1-1, with D uncertain. Germline CDR1 is SQVTM and CDR2 is ANQGSEA. The CDR3 length is 11 residues. V was shortened by 6 bases and J by 5 bases, with 10 bases between the two germline ends. In DNA form, the CDR3 reads TGCAGCGTACGATTAAAGACTGAAGCTTTCTTT. Residues: CSVRLKTEAFF.

In the case of this clonotype: It may be a read error: a sequence one base away is much more abundant. The chain employs TRBV12-3 or TRBV12-4 and TRBJ2-7; 11 bases align to TRBD2. CDR3 length equals 14 residues. The CDR3 region is CVSSPGLAVYEQYF. As DNA, the CDR3 is TGTGTCAGCAGTCCGGGACTAGCGGTATACGAGCAGTACTTC.